This is a list of T cell receptor beta chains from one sample in a study of shared clonotypes between healthy human individuals. Sequencing was performed with immunoSEQ multiplex PCR; in TCRdb, only in-frame clones are kept and a portion is missing. Of 2 million to 2.5 million clones in the sample, around 95% are singletons; the top ten hold around 0.13%. Sequencing used naive CD4+ T cells sorted from blood. The receptors were gathered from a man aged 18 to 35 in good health. The CDR3 runs from the conserved cysteine through the conserved F or W. The order of the fields is D gene, V gene, J gene, clone size, CDR3 DNA, CDR3 protein. D genes are given only for firm matches. The size entry is marked missing in some rows and otherwise reads once, few, many or a size class.

d_gene: TRBD2
v_gene: TRBV10-3
j_gene: TRBJ2-3
abundance: .
CDR3nt: TGTGCCATCAGTGCGCGCGCGGGAGGGGGCACAGATACGCAGTATTTT
CDR3aa: CAISARAGGGTDTQYF

d_gene: TRBD2
v_gene: TRBV28
j_gene: TRBJ2-7
abundance: .
CDR3nt: TGTGCCAGCAGTTTCGTAGCGGGGAACTACGAGCAGTACTTC
CDR3aa: CASSFVAGNYEQYF

d_gene: TRBD1
v_gene: TRBV6-1
j_gene: TRBJ2-3
abundance: .
CDR3nt: TGTGCCAGCAGTGAGGGACAGGGCACAGATACGCAGTATTTT
CDR3aa: CASSEGQGTDTQYF

d_gene: .
v_gene: TRBV30
j_gene: TRBJ1-3
abundance: .
CDR3nt: TGTGCCTGGTGGCGGGACTCTGGAAACACCATATATTTT
CDR3aa: CAWWRDSGNTIYF

d_gene: .
v_gene: TRBV11-2
j_gene: TRBJ2-6
abundance: .
CDR3nt: TGTGCCAGCAGCTTATCCGGGGCCAACGTCCTGACTTTC
CDR3aa: CASSLSGANVLTF

d_gene: .
v_gene: TRBV6-1
j_gene: TRBJ2-1
abundance: .
CDR3nt: TGTGCCAGCAGTGAAGGGGGTGAGGGACGCGACAATGAGCAGTTCTTC
CDR3aa: CASSEGGEGRDNEQFF

d_gene: .
v_gene: TRBV5-1
j_gene: TRBJ2-6
abundance: .
CDR3nt: TGCGCCAGCAGCTCCACAGCTGGGGCCAACGTCCTGACTTTC
CDR3aa: CASSSTAGANVLTF

d_gene: .
v_gene: TRBV2
j_gene: TRBJ1-5
abundance: .
CDR3nt: TGTGCCAGCAGGCCGATTGCAGGGAGTAATCAGCCCCAGCATTTT
CDR3aa: CASRPIAGSNQPQHF

d_gene: .
v_gene: TRBV10-3
j_gene: TRBJ2-2
abundance: once
CDR3nt: TGTGCCATCAGTGAGTCATCCGGGAACACCGGGGAGCTGTTTTTT
CDR3aa: CAISESSGNTGELFF

d_gene: TRBD2
v_gene: TRBV4-1
j_gene: TRBJ2-4
abundance: .
CDR3nt: TGCGCCAGCAGACCTTACTATCTAGCGGAGGTCAAAAACATTCAGTACTTC
CDR3aa: CASRPYYLAEVKNIQYF

d_gene: TRBD2
v_gene: TRBV4-1
j_gene: TRBJ2-1
abundance: .
CDR3nt: TGCGCCAGCAGCCAAGATGAGGCGGCGGGGGATCCCAATGAGCAGTTCTTC
CDR3aa: CASSQDEAAGDPNEQFF

d_gene: .
v_gene: TRBV7-8
j_gene: TRBJ1-3
abundance: .
CDR3nt: TGTGCCAGCAGCCCGAGAGACAGTAGCTCTGGAAACACCATATATTTT
CDR3aa: CASSPRDSSSGNTIYF

d_gene: .
v_gene: TRBV30
j_gene: TRBJ2-1
abundance: .
CDR3nt: TGTGCCTGGAGCGCATACAATGAGCAGTTCTTC
CDR3aa: CAWSAYNEQFF

d_gene: TRBD2
v_gene: TRBV13
j_gene: TRBJ2-3
abundance: .
CDR3nt: TGTGCCACCCCGGCCCCCCTCCTAGCGGGGACAGATACGCAGTATTTT
CDR3aa: CATPAPLLAGTDTQYF

d_gene: TRBD1
v_gene: TRBV7-3
j_gene: TRBJ2-7
abundance: once
CDR3nt: TGTGCCAGCAGCAGGGGACAGCCACCCTACGAGCAGTACTTC
CDR3aa: CASSRGQPPYEQYF

d_gene: TRBD2
v_gene: TRBV28
j_gene: TRBJ2-5
abundance: .
CDR3nt: TGTGCCAGCAGTTTAGTCCGGCGGGGGGGCCGGGAGACCCAGTACTTC
CDR3aa: CASSLVRRGGRETQYF

d_gene: .
v_gene: TRBV21-1
j_gene: TRBJ2-7
abundance: .
CDR3nt: TGTGCCAGCAGCCCCCTTAGCGCCAGCTCCTACGAGCAGTACTTC
CDR3aa: CASSPLSASSYEQYF

d_gene: .
v_gene: TRBV18
j_gene: TRBJ1-2
abundance: .
CDR3nt: TGTGCCAGCTCATCGGGACTGCTGGGCTACACCTTC
CDR3aa: CASSSGLLGYTF

d_gene: TRBD1
v_gene: TRBV11-3
j_gene: TRBJ2-1
abundance: .
CDR3nt: TGTGCCAGCAGCTTGGACAGGGATAATGAGCAGTTCTTC
CDR3aa: CASSLDRDNEQFF

d_gene: .
v_gene: TRBV29-1
j_gene: TRBJ1-1
abundance: .
CDR3nt: TGCAGCGTTGAAGTAGAAGGGTGGACTGAAGCTTTCTTT
CDR3aa: CSVEVEGWTEAFF

d_gene: TRBD1
v_gene: TRBV5-6
j_gene: TRBJ2-5
abundance: .
CDR3nt: TGTGCCAGCAGCTTAGACAGGGTGGGGGAGACCCAGTACTTC
CDR3aa: CASSLDRVGETQYF

d_gene: .
v_gene: TRBV7-2
j_gene: TRBJ2-3
abundance: .
CDR3nt: TGTGCCAGCACTAAACCAGGGGATACGCAGTATTTT
CDR3aa: CASTKPGDTQYF

d_gene: .
v_gene: TRBV30
j_gene: TRBJ1-2
abundance: .
CDR3nt: TGTGCCTGGAAACCTCTTCGGGGCCTGAAGCCGAATGGCTACACCTTC
CDR3aa: CAWKPLRGLKPNGYTF

d_gene: TRBD1
v_gene: TRBV28
j_gene: TRBJ1-2
abundance: .
CDR3nt: TGTGCCAGCAGTGTCTCTGGGACAGGTATCTATGGCTACACCTTC
CDR3aa: CASSVSGTGIYGYTF

d_gene: .
v_gene: TRBV7-8
j_gene: TRBJ1-4
abundance: .
CDR3nt: TGTGCCAGCAGCTTAGTGGTGGGGAAAAATGAAAAACTGTTTTTT
CDR3aa: CASSLVVGKNEKLFF

d_gene: .
v_gene: TRBV6-5
j_gene: TRBJ1-5
abundance: .
CDR3nt: TGTGCCAGCAAGAGGACAGGCAATCAGCCCCAGCATTTT
CDR3aa: CASKRTGNQPQHF

d_gene: .
v_gene: TRBV6-6
j_gene: TRBJ1-2
abundance: .
CDR3nt: TGTGCCAGCAGTTTCGGACAGAACTATGGCTACACCTTC
CDR3aa: CASSFGQNYGYTF

d_gene: TRBD2
v_gene: TRBV5-4
j_gene: TRBJ2-1
abundance: .
CDR3nt: TGTGCCAGCAGCAGATCTAGCGGGGCCCACAATGAGCAGTTCTTC
CDR3aa: CASSRSSGAHNEQFF

d_gene: .
v_gene: TRBV2
j_gene: TRBJ1-2
abundance: .
CDR3nt: TGTGCCAGCAATTTCCTACAGGGAACGTTCTATGGCTACACCTTC
CDR3aa: CASNFLQGTFYGYTF

d_gene: .
v_gene: TRBV7-9
j_gene: TRBJ1-3
abundance: .
CDR3nt: TGTGCCAGCAGCTCGGGTAACTCTGGAAACACCATATATTTT
CDR3aa: CASSSGNSGNTIYF

d_gene: TRBD1
v_gene: TRBV29-1
j_gene: TRBJ2-2
abundance: .
CDR3nt: TGCAGCGTTACCGGGACAGAGAACACCGGGGAGCTGTTTTTT
CDR3aa: CSVTGTENTGELFF

d_gene: .
v_gene: TRBV10-3
j_gene: TRBJ2-7
abundance: .
CDR3nt: TGTGCCATCAGTTTGGGAGGAGGTCCCTCCTACGAGCAGTACTTC
CDR3aa: CAISLGGGPSYEQYF

d_gene: .
v_gene: TRBV28
j_gene: TRBJ1-2
abundance: .
CDR3nt: TGTGCCAGCAGTCCTCTCGCGGGGGGGAGGGCGGCCGGGAAGGGCTACACCTTC
CDR3aa: CASSPLAGGRAAGKGYTF

d_gene: .
v_gene: TRBV5-4
j_gene: TRBJ2-2
abundance: .
CDR3nt: TGTGCCAGCAGCTTGGGGCGGTCCTCCACCGGGGAGCTGTTTTTT
CDR3aa: CASSLGRSSTGELFF

d_gene: TRBD1
v_gene: TRBV6-6
j_gene: TRBJ2-5
abundance: .
CDR3nt: TGTGCCAGCAGTTACGAAGGGACAGGGGTTGAGACCCAGTACTTC
CDR3aa: CASSYEGTGVETQYF

d_gene: TRBD2
v_gene: TRBV29-1
j_gene: TRBJ2-3
abundance: .
CDR3nt: TGCAGCGGTGGACTAGCGGGGGGCGGCACAGATACGCAGTATTTT
CDR3aa: CSGGLAGGGTDTQYF